This T cell receptor (beta chain) was captured by sequencing in a study of shared clonotypes between healthy human individuals. About the study: Each donor's CD4 naive and CD4 memory cells filled three plates apiece, CD8 naive two, and CD8 memory one.

Measured with immunoSEQ multiplex PCR; TCRdb has only the in-frame clones, and not every one. The sample consists of over 2 million clones, 90% to 95% of them appearing once. Germline assignment: CDR1 MDHEN and CDR2 SYDVKM. The CDR3 runs 15 residues. V shed 10 bases and J 6 bases; nucleotides not matched to a gene: 17. With regard to this clone: Its antigen is undetermined.

Study-level results: Naive subsets tended to show greater estimated richness than memory subsets. Non-shared clonotypes displayed generation probabilities falling below those of clonotypes present in all four donors.

Sample: naive CD4+ T cells sorted from blood. The subset: CD45RA+ positively selected. The source of this sequence is a young man in good health. The chain has TRBV28 and TRBJ2-7; 8 nucleotides match TRBD1. CDR3 residues: CATLQGAETTSEQYF. CDR3 DNA: TGTGCCACCCTCCAGGGGGCGGAGACCACGAGCGAGCAGTACTTC.